A single sample is the source of the 2 T cell receptor beta chains below, sequenced in a study of blood T cell repertoires in COVID-19. Measured with immunoSEQ multiplex PCR; TCRdb has only the in-frame clones, and not every one. The repertoire includes 120,000 to 150,000 clones, 79% of them detected once, and approximately 8.6% sits in the top ten. The material sequenced was peripheral blood. These TCRs come from a man aged 50 or older with active or convalescent COVID-19.

V usage is TRBV5-6 and J usage is TRBJ1-2; the match to TRBD1 covers 7 bases. The V gene end was trimmed by 1 base and the J gene end by 4 bases; junction bases not matched to a gene: 4. Germline V gene data show CDR1 as SGHDT and CDR2 as YYEEEE. The CDR3 sequence is 14 residues long. Here the CDR3 reads CASSLTGAGYGYTF. CDR3 bases: TGTGCCAGCAGCTTGACAGGGGCGGGCTATGGCTACACCTTC.

The chain couples TRBV7-9 to TRBJ1-2, with D possibly being TRBD1 (5 bases). The CDR3 covers 15 residues. Trimming removed 0 bases from V and 1 base from J, with 9 bases in between. The V gene's germline CDR1 is SEHNR and CDR2 FQNEAQ (reference sequence). The chain's CDR3 is CASSLALGVNYGYTF. In DNA, the CDR3 is TGTGCCAGCAGCTTAGCCTTAGGGGTTAACTATGGCTACACCTTC. Variable domain in full (rest from reference TRBV7-9 and TRBJ1-2): DTGVSQNPRHKITKRGQNVTFRCDPISEHNRLYWYRQTLGQGPEFLTYFQNEAQLEKSRLLSDRFSAERPKGSFSTLEIQRTEQGDSAMYLCASSLALGVNYGYTFGSGTRLTVV.